What follows describes a single T cell receptor (beta chain). Its antigen remains unidentified. The sample belongs to a study of cytomegalovirus exposure and HLA in healthy donors. Study-wide results and limits: A later analysis found TCR association rates differed by HLA locus, highest for DRB1 and lowest for HLA-C.

These donors, healthy bone marrow donors, were studied. Vbeta (60) and Jbeta (13) primers were used in the PCR. Clones were sequenced by immunoSEQ multiplex PCR, and TCRdb holds only the in-frame ones, with some missing. This listing includes 35,000 to 45,000 clones. Input material: PBMCs. The sequence was collected from a human donor in good health.

CDR3 coding DNA: TGCGCCAGCAGCTTGGATAGCCCGGGGAACTCTGGAAACACCATATATTTT. Translation: CASSLDSPGNSGNTIYF. The rearrangement joins TRBV5-1 to TRBJ1-3; no definite D call. This CDR3 spans 17 amino acids. Germline CDR1 and CDR2: SGHRS and YFSETQ. With 0 bases removed from V and 0 bases from J, the gap between germline ends came to 13 bases.